These T cell receptor beta chains were read from a single sample in a study of T-cell memory formation after mild COVID-19. A single record per CDR3 protein comes from TCRdb applying MiXCR to the 5' RACE reads. Of around 300,000 distinct CDR3 sequences in the sample, more than 13% are singletons; the top ten hold around 20%. Sequencing was performed on PBMCs or a T cell subset sorted from them (not recorded which). The receptors stem from a man between 18 and 29 years old who had mild COVID-19 (a few samples of this study predate the infection). Cell type and time point are not known. The CDR3 runs from the conserved cysteine through the conserved F or W. A D gene is named only where the DNA matches it firmly. Clone size is shown for a subset of rows, as once, few, many or a class of expanded clone.

clone_size: few; v_call: TRBV7-8; j_call: TRBJ1-4; d_call: TRBD1; cdr3_aa: CASSLGTGRGKLFF; cdr3_nt: TGTGCCAGCAGCTTAGGGACAGGGAGAGGAAAACTGTTTTTT
clone_size: NA; v_call: TRBV20-1; j_call: TRBJ1-6; d_call: NA; cdr3_aa: CSALDGFLSNSPLHF; cdr3_nt: TGCAGTGCTTTGGACGGATTCTTGTCCAATTCACCCCTCCACTTT
clone_size: many; v_call: TRBV6-5; j_call: TRBJ2-3; d_call: TRBD2; cdr3_aa: CASSDGLDRSDTQYF; cdr3_nt: TGTGCCAGCAGTGACGGACTAGATCGTTCAGATACGCAGTATTTT
clone_size: many; v_call: TRBV20-1; j_call: TRBJ2-1; d_call: NA; cdr3_aa: CSVLVLGNEQFF; cdr3_nt: TGCAGTGTTCTAGTCCTGGGCAATGAGCAGTTCTTC
clone_size: NA; v_call: TRBV20-1; j_call: TRBJ1-2; d_call: TRBD1; cdr3_aa: CSARDPDRDRGGYTF; cdr3_nt: TGCAGTGCTAGAGATCCCGACAGGGATAGAGGTGGCTACACCTTC
clone_size: NA; v_call: TRBV15; j_call: TRBJ2-3; d_call: TRBD1; cdr3_aa: CATSRDLWTGMEPDTQYF; cdr3_nt: TGTGCCACCAGCAGAGATCTCTGGACAGGGATGGAACCAGATACGCAGTATTTT
clone_size: few; v_call: TRBV10-3; j_call: TRBJ2-3; d_call: TRBD2; cdr3_aa: CATIAGLAGGSTDTQYF; cdr3_nt: TGTGCCACCATCGCGGGACTAGCGGGGGGGAGCACAGATACGCAGTATTTT
clone_size: NA; v_call: TRBV20-1; j_call: TRBJ2-7; d_call: NA; cdr3_aa: CSAGAPYEQYF; cdr3_nt: TGCAGTGCTGGAGCGCCCTACGAGCAGTACTTC
clone_size: NA; v_call: TRBV4-2; j_call: TRBJ2-1; d_call: NA; cdr3_aa: CASSPVDSSYNEQFF; cdr3_nt: TGTGCCAGCAGCCCCGTCGACAGCTCCTACAATGAGCAGTTCTTC
clone_size: NA; v_call: TRBV6-5; j_call: TRBJ1-4; d_call: NA; cdr3_aa: CASSYSGGAANEKLFF; cdr3_nt: TGTGCCAGCAGTTACTCGGGGGGCGCGGCTAATGAAAAACTGTTTTTT
clone_size: NA; v_call: TRBV20-1; j_call: TRBJ2-5; d_call: NA; cdr3_aa: CSAYQGFPQETQYF; cdr3_nt: TGCAGTGCTTACCAGGGGTTCCCCCAAGAGACCCAGTACTTC
clone_size: NA; v_call: TRBV7-6; j_call: TRBJ1-1; d_call: NA; cdr3_aa: CASSPGRTGDTEAFF; cdr3_nt: TGTGCCAGCAGCCCCGGGAGGACTGGGGACACTGAAGCTTTCTTT
clone_size: NA; v_call: TRBV27; j_call: TRBJ1-1; d_call: NA; cdr3_aa: CASSPGPTNTEAFF; cdr3_nt: TGTGCCAGCAGCCCCGGGCCAACGAACACTGAAGCTTTCTTT
clone_size: few; v_call: TRBV5-1; j_call: TRBJ2-1; d_call: TRBD2; cdr3_aa: CASSLAWSGGMYNEQFF; cdr3_nt: TGCGCCAGCAGCTTGGCCTGGAGCGGGGGGATGTATAATGAGCAGTTCTTC
clone_size: few; v_call: TRBV20-1; j_call: TRBJ1-6; d_call: NA; cdr3_aa: CSAREGASNSPLHF; cdr3_nt: TGCAGTGCTAGAGAGGGGGCGAGTAATTCACCCCTCCACTTT
clone_size: many; v_call: TRBV7-2; j_call: TRBJ2-2; d_call: NA; cdr3_aa: CASSLQGGDTGELFF; cdr3_nt: TGTGCCAGCAGCTTACAGGGGGGGGATACCGGGGAGCTGTTTTTT
clone_size: few; v_call: TRBV7-2; j_call: TRBJ2-7; d_call: TRBD1; cdr3_aa: CASTRQGKGYEQYF; cdr3_nt: TGTGCCAGCACCCGACAGGGGAAGGGCTACGAGCAGTACTTC
clone_size: few; v_call: TRBV20-1; j_call: TRBJ1-5; d_call: TRBD1; cdr3_aa: CSASSDRDYQPQHF; cdr3_nt: TGCAGTGCTAGTAGTGACAGGGACTATCAGCCCCAGCATTTT